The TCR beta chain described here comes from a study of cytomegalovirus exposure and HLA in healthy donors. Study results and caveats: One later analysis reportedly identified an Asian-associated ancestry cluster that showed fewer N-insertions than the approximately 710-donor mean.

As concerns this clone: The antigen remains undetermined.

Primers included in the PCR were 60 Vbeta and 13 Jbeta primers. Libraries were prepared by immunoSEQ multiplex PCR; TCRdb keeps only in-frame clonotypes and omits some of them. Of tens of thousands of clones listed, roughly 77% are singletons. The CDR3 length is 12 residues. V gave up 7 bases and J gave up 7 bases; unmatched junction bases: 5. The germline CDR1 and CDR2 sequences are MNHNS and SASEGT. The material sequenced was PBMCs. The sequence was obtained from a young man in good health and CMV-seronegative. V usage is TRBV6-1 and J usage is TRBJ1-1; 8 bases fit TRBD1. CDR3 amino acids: CASKQGANEAFF. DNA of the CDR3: TGTGCCAGCAAGCAGGGGGCAAATGAAGCTTTCTTT.